This T cell receptor (beta chain) was identified during a study of shared T cell receptors in the human thymus. Sequencing was performed with immunoSEQ multiplex PCR; in TCRdb, only in-frame clones are kept and a portion is missing. The table includes about 660,000 clones, approximately 88% detected once. Looked up from germline, CDR1 is MDHEN and CDR2 is SYDVKM. CDR3 length: 15 residues. Between the trimmed V and J ends, which lost 6 bases and 3 bases, there was a span of 17 bases. The same data also contributed to another study, on human thymus T cells.

Sequences were obtained from thymocytes. The rearrangement joins TRBV28 to TRBJ1-1; D might be TRBD1 (6 bases). The sequence was obtained from a boy less than two years old with a congenital heart defect. The CDR3 bases are TGTGCCAGCAGGTTCCTAAACAGGGACGACACTGAAGCTTTCTTT. Translated: CASRFLNRDDTEAFF. Full variable domain (remainder filled in from reference TRBV28 and TRBJ1-1): DVKVTQSSRYLVKRTGEKVFLECVQDMDHENMFWYRQDPGLGLRLIYFSYDVKMKEKGDIPEGYSVSREKKERFSLILESASTNQTSMYLCASRFLNRDDTEAFFGQGTRLTVV.